What follows are 19 T cell receptor beta chains derived from one specimen sequenced in a study of cytomegalovirus exposure and HLA in healthy donors. Repertoires were generated with immunoSEQ multiplex PCR, while TCRdb's copy carries only in-frame clones and drops some. The table includes 100,000 to 150,000 clones, just under 95% detected once. Sequencing input: PBMCs. The source is a woman in her late teens or twenties in good health and CMV-seronegative.

V gene TRBV2 combines with J gene TRBJ1-1; weak D call: TRBD1 (5 bases). This CDR3 spans 13 amino acids. Trimming shortened V by 11 bases and J by 2 bases, and 15 bases separated the two germline ends. CDR1 and CDR2 from the germline V gene are SNHLY and FYNNEI. CDR3 residues: CAVSPTVNTEAFF. The CDR3 nucleotides read TGTGCCGTCAGCCCGACAGTAAACACTGAAGCTTTCTTT.

The table lists this clone with a count of one. The J gene is TRBJ1-1, the V gene TRBV15; no reliable D call. The V and J ends lost 1 base and 2 bases respectively, with 5 bases between them. The length of the CDR3 is 13 residues. Germline lookup yields CDR1 LNHNV and CDR2 YYDKDF (reference sequence). The CDR3 coding sequence is TGTGCCACCAGCAGAGGGCCAAACACTGAAGCTTTCTTT. Amino acids: CATSRGPNTEAFF.

The V call is TRBV6-5, the J call TRBJ1-6; a possible D gene is TRBD1 (5 bases). In germline, CDR1 is MNHEY, CDR2 SVGAGI. The CDR3 length is 14 residues. V was shortened by 7 bases and J by 9 bases, with 16 bases between the two germline ends. The CDR3 reads CASKLSGQGSPLHF. The DNA for the CDR3 is TGTGCCAGCAAACTATCCGGGCAGGGTTCACCCCTCCACTTT.

V usage is TRBV23-1 and J usage is TRBJ2-5; D ambiguous. TRBV23-1 is identified as an open reading frame with a role that is uncertain. This CDR3 is built from 11 residues. Trimming left V 6 bases short and J 1 base short, with 3 bases between. CDR3 sequence: CASSIQETQYF. The DNA for the CDR3 is TGCGCCAGCAGCATCCAAGAGACCCAGTACTTC.

V is TRBV29-1 and J is TRBJ2-1, with D possibly being TRBD2 (6 bases). The CDR3 sequence is 13 residues long. Trimming cost V 4 bases and J 4 bases, with 11 bases left between them. Germline V gene lookup returns CDR1 SQVTM and CDR2 ANQGSEA. DNA of the CDR3: TGCAGCGTTGCAGCGGGTTCTTACAATGAGCAGTTCTTC. Its protein is CSVAAGSYNEQFF.

The chain uses TRBV14 and TRBJ1-2; maybe TRBD1 (5 bases). Trimming shortened V by 1 base and J by 0 bases, and 15 bases separated the two germline ends. The germline V gene encodes CDR1 SGHDN and CDR2 FVKESK. This CDR3 contains 17 residues. In DNA, the CDR3 is TGTGCCAGCAGCCAAGGGACATGGACCCCAGCTAACTATGGCTACACCTTC. It specifies CASSQGTWTPANYGYTF.

The V call is TRBV20-1, the J call TRBJ1-1; unclear D gene. The V end lost 0 bases, the J end lost 10 bases, and 9 bases lay between the germline ends. Germline CDR1 is DFQATT and CDR2 is SNEGSKA (reference sequence). This CDR3 has 11 amino acids. The CDR3, as DNA: TGCAGTGCTAGAGATTTTCGGGGAGCTTTCTTT. Translated, it gives CSARDFRGAFF.

The CDR3 DNA reads TGTGCCAGCAGCTTAGTCCAGGGTGAGACCCAGTACTTC. Its translation is CASSLVQGETQYF. V usage is TRBV11-3 and J usage is TRBJ2-5; tentatively, D is TRBD1 (5 bases). Per germline, CDR1 SGHNT and CDR2 YENEEA. This CDR3 has 13 residues. V lost 1 base and J lost 5, with 8 bases in between.

This clone has just one count. The chain carries TRBV5-6 and TRBJ2-7; maybe TRBD1 (5 bases). The germline CDR1 and CDR2 sequences are SGHDT and YYEEEE. With 1 base removed from V and 2 bases from J, the gap between germline ends came to 10 bases. The CDR3 has 14 residues. The CDR3 DNA follows: TGTGCCAGCAGCTTGAAGACAGTCCCCTACGAGCAGTACTTC. The encoded protein is CASSLKTVPYEQYF.

This chain connects TRBV6-1 to TRBJ1-2; 11 nucleotides match TRBD1. CDR1 and CDR2 (germline): MNHNS, SASEGT. V dropped 6 bases and J dropped 2; count of bases not matched to a gene: 5. The CDR3 runs 15 residues. The CDR3 DNA reads as TGTGCCAGCAGGAGGGACAGGGGGGCAAACTATGGCTACACCTTC. This encodes CASRRDRGANYGYTF.

The J gene is TRBJ2-7, the V gene TRBV5-4; a possible D gene is TRBD1 (6 bases). V dropped 3 bases and J dropped 6 bases, with 13 bases sitting between them. Germline-derived CDR1 and CDR2 are SGHNT and YYREEE (reference sequence). This CDR3 is 13 amino acids long. CDR3: CASSSDRSLEQYF. The CDR3 DNA reads as TGTGCCAGCAGCTCCGACAGGTCCCTCGAGCAGTACTTC.

The gene calls are TRBV10-1 and TRBJ1-1; TRBD1 agrees at 9 bases. Germline lookup yields CDR1 WNHNN and CDR2 SYGVQD (reference sequence). The trim removed 8 bases at V and 6 bases at J, leaving 10 bases unmatched. The CDR3 has 14 amino acids. The CDR3 coding sequence is TGCGCCAGCTCCCGGGACAGGGTATCGGCTGAAGCTTTCTTT. Its translation is CASSRDRVSAEAFF.

The gene calls are TRBV7-9 and TRBJ2-5; 9 nucleotides agree with TRBD2. Losses at the gene ends were 3 bases for V and 5 bases for J; bases not matched to a gene: 7. This CDR3 spans 15 amino acids. Looked up from germline, CDR1 is SEHNR and CDR2 is FQNEAQ (reference sequence). DNA of the CDR3: TGTGCCAGCAGCTTGCTAGCGGGAACGTCGGAGACCCAGTACTTC. It encodes CASSLLAGTSETQYF.

V and J are TRBV7-8 and TRBJ2-7, with D possibly TRBD2 on 5 matching bases. CDR3 size: 14 residues. The germline CDR1 and CDR2 sequences are SGHVS and FQNEAQ. The V gene lost 3 bases and the J gene lost 7 bases, with 16 bases spanning the gap. DNA of the CDR3: TGTGCCAGCAGCTTGAATCCGGGATCGGGGGAGCAGTACTTC. It specifies CASSLNPGSGEQYF.

This CDR3 is CASSAGHSPNEKLFF. CDR3 DNA: TGTGCCAGCAGCGCGGGCCATTCCCCCAATGAAAAACTGTTTTTT. J is TRBJ1-4 and V is TRBV5-4; D gene unclear. CDR1 and CDR2 (germline): SGHNT, YYREEE (reference sequence). CDR3 length: 15 residues. V lost 4 bases, J lost 5 bases, and 15 bases lay in between. The variable domain in full, with the rest retrieved from reference TRBV5-4 and TRBJ1-4, is ETGVTQSPTHLIKTRGQQVTLRCSSQSGHNTVSWYQQALGQGPQFIFQYYREEENGRGNFPPRFSGLQFPNYSSELNVNALELDDSALYLCASSAGHSPNEKLFFGSGTQLSVL.

This chain links TRBV28 with TRBJ2-7; TRBD2 matches at 11 bases. CDR1 is MDHEN and CDR2 is SYDVKM in the germline V gene. J lost 2 bases, V lost 10 bases, and 7 bases had no gene match. This CDR3 comprises 14 residues. The CDR3 sequence: CATLRLAGTYEQYF. In DNA form, the CDR3 reads TGTGCCACCTTAAGACTAGCGGGGACCTACGAGCAGTACTTC.

The chain links TRBV5-1 to TRBJ1-2; the D gene is possibly TRBD1 (5 bases). CDR1 SGHRS and CDR2 YFSETQ come from the germline V gene. The CDR3 covers 11 residues. V was shortened by 0 bases and J by 10 bases, with 7 bases between the two germline ends. The CDR3, as DNA: TGCGCCAGCAGCTTGGCCAGGGACTACACCTTC. It is translated as CASSLARDYTF.

V usage is TRBV2 and J usage is TRBJ1-3; 8 bases fit TRBD1. V was pared by 3 bases and J by 6 bases, with 7 bases of the junction left unmatched. Germline CDR1 is SNHLY and CDR2 is FYNNEI. CDR3 length equals 15 residues. The CDR3 sequence: CASSELGQEVNTIYF. CDR3 DNA sequence: TGTGCCAGCAGTGAGTTGGGACAGGAGGTAAACACCATATATTTT.

This chain joins TRBV11-3 and TRBJ2-5, with TRBD2 matching over 7 bases. Looked up from germline, CDR1 is SGHNT and CDR2 is YENEEA. This CDR3 spans 16 amino acids. V lost 5 bases and J lost 5; bases outside the gene matches: 14. The CDR3 protein is CASSPGGGGPRETQYF. CDR3 nucleotide sequence: TGTGCCAGCAGCCCGGGGGGTGGTGGCCCCAGGGAGACCCAGTACTTC.